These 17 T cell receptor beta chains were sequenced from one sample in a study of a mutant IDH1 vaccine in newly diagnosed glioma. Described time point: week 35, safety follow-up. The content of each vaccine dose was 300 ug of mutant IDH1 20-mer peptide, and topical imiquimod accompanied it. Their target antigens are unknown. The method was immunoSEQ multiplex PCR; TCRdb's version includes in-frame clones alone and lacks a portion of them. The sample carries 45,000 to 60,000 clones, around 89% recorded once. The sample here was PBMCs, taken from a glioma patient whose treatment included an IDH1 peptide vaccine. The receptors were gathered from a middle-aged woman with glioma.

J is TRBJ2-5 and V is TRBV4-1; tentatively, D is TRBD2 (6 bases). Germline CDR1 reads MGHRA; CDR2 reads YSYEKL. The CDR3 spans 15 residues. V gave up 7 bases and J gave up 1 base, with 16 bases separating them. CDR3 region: CASKHVGGAQETQYF. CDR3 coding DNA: TGCGCCAGCAAGCATGTGGGCGGGGCCCAAGAGACCCAGTACTTC.

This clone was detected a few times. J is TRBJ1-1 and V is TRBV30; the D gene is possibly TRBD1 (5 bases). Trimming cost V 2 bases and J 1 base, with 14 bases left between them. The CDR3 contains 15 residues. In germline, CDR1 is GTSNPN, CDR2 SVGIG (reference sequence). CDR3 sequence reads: CAWSWGGAGNTEAFF. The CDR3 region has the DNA TGTGCCTGGAGTTGGGGGGGAGCCGGGAACACTGAAGCTTTCTTT.

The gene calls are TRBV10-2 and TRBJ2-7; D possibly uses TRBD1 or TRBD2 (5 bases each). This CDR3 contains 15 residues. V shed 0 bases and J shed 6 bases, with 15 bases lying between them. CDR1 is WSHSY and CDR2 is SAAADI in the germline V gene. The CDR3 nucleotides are TGCGCCAGCAGTGAGTCGACTCGTTTGGGGGTCGAGCAGTACTTC. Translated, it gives CASSESTRLGVEQYF.

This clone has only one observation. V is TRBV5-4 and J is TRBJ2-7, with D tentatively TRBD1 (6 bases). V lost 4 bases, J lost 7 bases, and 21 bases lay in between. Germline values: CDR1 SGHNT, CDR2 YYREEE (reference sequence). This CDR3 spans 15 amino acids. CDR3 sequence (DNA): TGTGCCAGCAGCCCTCCGGGACACGGTGTTTTGGAGCAGTACTTC. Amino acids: CASSPPGHGVLEQYF.

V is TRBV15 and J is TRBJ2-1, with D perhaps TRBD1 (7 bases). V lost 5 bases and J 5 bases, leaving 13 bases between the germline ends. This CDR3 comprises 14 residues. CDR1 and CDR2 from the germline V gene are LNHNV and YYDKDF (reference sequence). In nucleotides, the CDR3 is TGTGCCACCAGCTTAGGGGGCGGGAACAATGAGCAGTTCTTC. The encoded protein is CATSLGGGNNEQFF.

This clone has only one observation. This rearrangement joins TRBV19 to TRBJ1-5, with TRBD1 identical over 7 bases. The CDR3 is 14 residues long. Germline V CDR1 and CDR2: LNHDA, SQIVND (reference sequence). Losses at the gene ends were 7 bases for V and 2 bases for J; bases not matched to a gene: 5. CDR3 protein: CASTAGTGNQPQHF. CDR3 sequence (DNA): TGTGCCAGTACCGCCGGGACAGGCAATCAGCCCCAGCATTTT.

The CDR3 loop reads CASTLKTGLLFTGELFF. The DNA of the CDR3 is TGCGCCAGCACTCTTAAGACAGGGCTCCTGTTCACCGGGGAGCTGTTTTTT. The rearrangement links TRBV5-1 to TRBJ2-2; 7 positions agree with TRBD1. The CDR3 has 17 residues. Trimming removed 6 bases from V and 4 bases from J; junction bases left unmatched: 15. Germline V gene lookup returns CDR1 SGHRS and CDR2 YFSETQ.

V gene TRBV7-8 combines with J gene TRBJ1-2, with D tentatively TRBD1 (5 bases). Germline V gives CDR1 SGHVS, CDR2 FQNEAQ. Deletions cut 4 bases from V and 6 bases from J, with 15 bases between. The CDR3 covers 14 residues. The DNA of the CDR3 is TGTGCCAGCAGCTCCTACAGGTTGTCGGATGGCTACACCTTC. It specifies CASSSYRLSDGYTF.

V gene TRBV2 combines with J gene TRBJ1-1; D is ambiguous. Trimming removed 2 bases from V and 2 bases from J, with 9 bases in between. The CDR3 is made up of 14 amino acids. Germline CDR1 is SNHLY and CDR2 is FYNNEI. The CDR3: CASSERLGNTEAFF. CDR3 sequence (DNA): TGTGCCAGCAGTGAAAGACTCGGAAACACTGAAGCTTTCTTT.

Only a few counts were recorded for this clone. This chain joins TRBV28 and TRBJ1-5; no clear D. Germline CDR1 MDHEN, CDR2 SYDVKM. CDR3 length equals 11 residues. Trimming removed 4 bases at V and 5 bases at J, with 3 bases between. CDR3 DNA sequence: TGTGCCAGCAGTTCCCATCAGCCCCAGCATTTT. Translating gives CASSSHQPQHF.

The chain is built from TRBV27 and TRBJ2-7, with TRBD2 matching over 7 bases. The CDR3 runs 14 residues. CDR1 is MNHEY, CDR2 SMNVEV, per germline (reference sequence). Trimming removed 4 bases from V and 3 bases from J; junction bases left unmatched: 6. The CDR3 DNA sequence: TGTGCCAGCAGTTCCTCTCGCGGGAGCTACGAGCAGTACTTC. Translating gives CASSSSRGSYEQYF.

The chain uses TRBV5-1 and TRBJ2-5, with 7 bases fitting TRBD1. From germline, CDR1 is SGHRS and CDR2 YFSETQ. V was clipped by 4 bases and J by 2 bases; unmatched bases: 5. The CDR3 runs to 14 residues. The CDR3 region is CASSVGQAQETQYF. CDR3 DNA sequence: TGCGCCAGCAGCGTCGGACAGGCACAAGAGACCCAGTACTTC.

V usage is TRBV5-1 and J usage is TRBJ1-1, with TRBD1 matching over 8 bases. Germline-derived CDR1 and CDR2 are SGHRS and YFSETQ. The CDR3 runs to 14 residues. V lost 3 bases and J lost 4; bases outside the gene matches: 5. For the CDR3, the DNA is TGCGCCAGCAGCTGGACAGGGTATAGCACTGAAGCTTTCTTT. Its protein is CASSWTGYSTEAFF.

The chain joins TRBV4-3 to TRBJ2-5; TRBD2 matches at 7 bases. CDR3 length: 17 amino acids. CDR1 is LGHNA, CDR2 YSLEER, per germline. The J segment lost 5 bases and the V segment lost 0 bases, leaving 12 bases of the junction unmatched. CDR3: CASSQDLGGEGRETQYF. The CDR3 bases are TGCGCCAGCAGCCAAGATCTTGGGGGGGAAGGCAGGGAGACCCAGTACTTC.

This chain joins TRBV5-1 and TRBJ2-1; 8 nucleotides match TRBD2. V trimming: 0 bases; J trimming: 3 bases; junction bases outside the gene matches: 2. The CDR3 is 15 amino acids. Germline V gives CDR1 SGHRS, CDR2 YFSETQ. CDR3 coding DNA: TGCGCCAGCAGCTTGGGAGCGGGGGTCTACAATGAGCAGTTCTTC. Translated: CASSLGAGVYNEQFF.

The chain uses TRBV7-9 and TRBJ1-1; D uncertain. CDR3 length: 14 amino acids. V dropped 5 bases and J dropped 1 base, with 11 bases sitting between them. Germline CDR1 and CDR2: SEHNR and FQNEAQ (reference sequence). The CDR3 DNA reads TGTGCCAGCAGCCGGTTTACAGAGAACACTGAAGCTTTCTTT. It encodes CASSRFTENTEAFF.

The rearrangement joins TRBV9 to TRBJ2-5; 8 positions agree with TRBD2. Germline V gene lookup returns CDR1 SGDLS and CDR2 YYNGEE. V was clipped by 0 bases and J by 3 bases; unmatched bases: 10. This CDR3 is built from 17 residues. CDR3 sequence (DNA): TGTGCCAGCAGCGTAGGGGGCTCCGGGACTAGAGAAGAGACCCAGTACTTC. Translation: CASSVGGSGTREETQYF.